This entry lists 29 T cell receptor beta chains sequenced from one sample in a study of T cell clonality in common variable immunodeficiency. Points from the study as a whole: Reportedly, TCR beta sequences from common variable immunodeficiency showed fewer deletions and N-nucleotide insertions.

These receptors have no known antigen. The data were produced by immunoSEQ multiplex PCR, yet TCRdb's version contains in-frame clones alone and is incomplete. Listed for the sample are just over 20,000 clones, none seen a single time. Sequencing was carried out using peripheral blood mononuclear cells. The receptor set was obtained from a human donor with common variable immunodeficiency.

The table lists this clone with many counts. The read finishes 3 residues shy of the CDR3 end, and the germline J gene is used to complete it. This chain joins TRBV7-2 and TRBJ2-3; possibly TRBD1 for D (5 bases). Germline CDR1 SGHTA, CDR2 FQGNSA. CDR3 length: 14 amino acids. V was pared by 1 base and J by 0 bases, with 5 bases between. The part of the CDR3 DNA that was read is TGTGCCAGCAGCTTAGACAGGAGCACAGATACG. Residues: CASSLDRSTDT. In full, the CDR3 reads CASSLDRSTDTQYF. The whole variable domain, remainder taken from reference TRBV7-2 and TRBJ2-3, is GAGVSQSPSNKVTEKGKDVELRCDPISGHTALYWYRQSLGQGLEFLIYFQGNSAPDKSGLPSDRFSAERTGGSVSTLTIQRTQQEDSAVYLCASSLDRSTDTQYFGPGTRLTVL.

In its sample, this clone was seen many times. The read comes to an end 3 residues before the CDR3 does, leaving the germline J gene to fill in the end. The J gene is TRBJ1-3, the V gene TRBV30; D is unresolved. This CDR3 region has 14 residues. Germline assignment: CDR1 GTSNPN and CDR2 SVGIG (reference sequence). Trimming took 2 bases from V and 0 from J, leaving 8 bases between them. Partial CDR3 DNA: TGTGCCTGGAGTATCGGTGTCTCTGGAAACACC. It translates to CAWSIGVSGNT. The entire CDR3 protein reads CAWSIGVSGNTIYF.

This clone was counted many times. The read halts 3 residues ahead of the CDR3 end, with the missing end drawn from the germline J gene. The chain links TRBV5-4 to TRBJ1-6, with 10 positions matching TRBD1. CDR3 size: 15 residues. The germline CDR1 and CDR2 sequences are SGHNT and YYREEE (reference sequence). J lost 5 bases, V lost 4 bases, and 3 bases had no gene match. CDR3 DNA (partial): TGTGCCAGCAGCGTGGGGACAGGGGATAATTCACCC. It yields the protein CASSVGTGDNSP. Given in full, the CDR3 is CASSVGTGDNSPLHF.

This clone showed up many times. The read finishes 3 residues shy of the CDR3 end, and the germline J gene is used to complete it. This chain joins TRBV30 and TRBJ2-7, with TRBD1 matching over 9 bases. Per germline, CDR1 GTSNPN and CDR2 SVGIG (reference sequence). The trim removed 1 base at V and 6 bases at J, leaving 10 bases unmatched. This CDR3 has 15 residues. CDR3 bases read: TGTGCCTGGAGTGGGGGGACAGGGATACTCAGCGAG. It codes for CAWSGGTGILSE. The complete CDR3 reads CAWSGGTGILSEQYF.

This clone was counted many times. The sequence runs out 3 residues before the end of the CDR3; the remainder is reconstructed from the germline J gene. The V call is TRBV20-1, the J call TRBJ1-5; no reliable D call. This CDR3 contains 15 residues. The V and J ends lost 3 bases and 2 bases respectively, with 14 bases between them. Germline lookup yields CDR1 DFQATT and CDR2 SNEGSKA (reference sequence). CDR3 DNA, as far as it was read: TGCAGTGCTAGTTTGAGTAGGGTTCGCAATCAGCCC. It yields the protein CSASLSRVRNQP. The complete CDR3 protein is CSASLSRVRNQPQHF.

At least ten counts were recorded for this clone. From the germline J gene comes the end of the CDR3, since the read stops 3 residues before it. The chain combines TRBV10-1 with TRBJ1-1, with D perhaps TRBD1 (6 bases). CDR3 length equals 13 residues. Germline V gives CDR1 WNHNN, CDR2 SYGVQD (reference sequence). The CDR3 DNA, read in part, is TGCGCCAGCAGTGAAACAGGGCCCTCCGAA. Its protein product is CASSETGPSE. The full CDR3 sequence reads CASSETGPSEAFF.

This clone was picked up many times. Read coverage stops 3 residues before the CDR3 terminus; the germline J gene supplies the remainder. The chain employs TRBV6-2 or TRBV6-3 and TRBJ2-4; 8 positions agree with TRBD1. With 6 bases clipped from V and 3 bases from J, the junction kept 7 bases outside the gene matches. The CDR3 contains 15 residues. The germline V gene has CDR1 MNHEY and CDR2 SVGEGT. The part of the CDR3 DNA that was read is TGTGCCAGCAGAACGGCAGGGGGCGACAAAAACATT. This translates into CASRTAGGDKNI. The entire CDR3 sequence reads CASRTAGGDKNIQYF.

This clone was seen repeatedly, ten times or more. The read gets to within 3 residues of the CDR3 end, and the germline J gene fills in the rest. This sequence joins TRBV12-3 or TRBV12-4 and TRBJ2-2, with 9 bases aligning to TRBD1. This CDR3 spans 15 amino acids. V shed 5 bases, J shed 3 bases, and the junction held 4 bases outside the gene matches. The sequenced CDR3 bases are TGTGCCAGCAGTACCGGGACAGGGTACACCGGGGAG. Translation: CASSTGTGYTGE. The entire CDR3 is CASSTGTGYTGELFF.

This clone has ten or more counts. An end of the junction does not agree with germline; a read error may underlie this. Coverage ceases 3 residues before the CDR3 finishes, and the germline J gene fills in the end. The V and J genes are TRBV4-2 and TRBJ2-1; 13 nucleotides line up with TRBD2. The CDR3 length is 16 residues. Germline V gene sequence: CDR1 LGHNA, CDR2 YNFKEQ. The covered CDR3 bases are TGCGCCAGCAGCGTTAGACTAGCGGGGGGTCCGAATGAG. Its translation: CASSVRLAGGPNE. In full, the CDR3 is CASSVRLAGGPNEQFF.

This clone was seen ten or more times. CDR3 DNA (partial): TGCGCCAGCAGCCTCGATAGCGGGGGGGCTAACAATGAG. Amino acids: CASSLDSGGANNE. The whole CDR3 protein reads CASSLDSGGANNEQFF. The chain uses TRBV5-1 and TRBJ2-1; 11 nucleotides match TRBD2. The CDR3 is cut off 3 residues early in the read; its end comes from the germline J gene. Germline V CDR1 and CDR2: SGHRS, YFSETQ. CDR3 length: 16 residues. V lost 4 bases and J lost 5; bases outside the gene matches: 8.

At least ten counts were recorded for this clone. The read ends 3 residues before the CDR3 terminus; that terminus is restored from the germline J gene. The J gene is TRBJ1-2, the V gene TRBV5-6; 9 nucleotides align to TRBD1. CDR1 is SGHDT and CDR2 is YYEEEE in the germline V gene. This CDR3 region has 14 residues. CDR3 loop: CASSLTGQGRGYTF. The sequenced part of the CDR3 DNA is TGTGCCAGCAGCTTGACGGGACAGGGACGCGGC.

This clone came up many times. With the read ending 3 residues before the CDR3 end, the germline J gene is used to fill in that end. The chain is built from TRBV4-2 and TRBJ2-7, with 8 bases aligning to TRBD1. This CDR3 has 15 residues. The J segment lost 3 bases and the V segment lost 4 bases, leaving 8 bases of the junction unmatched. Per the germline V gene, CDR1 is LGHNA and CDR2 is YNFKEQ. The DNA read from the CDR3 is TGTGCCAGCAGCCGCCCGGGACAGGTCAGCTACGAG. The encoded protein is CASSRPGQVSYE. The CDR3 as a whole reads CASSRPGQVSYEQYF.

This clone was seen many times. The junction shows a germline mismatch at one end, possibly a read error. The CDR3 is cut off 3 residues early in the read; its end comes from the germline J gene. V is TRBV4-2 and J is TRBJ2-3; TRBD2 agrees at 8 bases. Germline values: CDR1 LGHNA, CDR2 YNFKEQ. The CDR3 spans 17 residues. The sequenced part of the CDR3 DNA is TGCGCCAGCAGCCAAGACTTCGGGGGTAGCGGGGTTGTTACG. It specifies CASSQDFGGSGVVT. The CDR3 in its entirety is CASSQDFGGSGVVTQYF.

This clone has ten or more counts. The read is 3 residues too short to cover the CDR3 end, so that end is filled in from the germline J gene. J is TRBJ2-5 and V is TRBV4-1; 7 bases map to TRBD2. This CDR3 is 14 amino acids long. V gave up 1 base and J gave up 3 bases; unmatched junction bases: 2. Germline V gene data show CDR1 as MGHRA and CDR2 as YSYEKL. The CDR3 reads CASSQAGTKETQYF. The CDR3 DNA, read in part, is TGCGCCAGCAGCCAAGCCGGGACTAAAGAGACC.

This clone has at least ten counts. The CDR3 end is not reached by the read, which stops 3 residues before it; the germline J gene fills it in. The genes are TRBV4-2 and TRBJ2-3; maybe TRBD2 (7 bases). The CDR3 is made up of 18 amino acids. V lost 4 bases, J lost 5 bases, and 25 bases lay in between. Germline loops: CDR1 LGHNA, CDR2 YNFKEQ. CDR3 bases read: TGTGCCAGCAGCCGGGGGTATTGGAGGGGGGGCCGAAAAGATACG. Amino acids: CASSRGYWRGGRKDT. Given in full, the CDR3 is CASSRGYWRGGRKDTQYF.

This clone was detected ten times or more. Sequencing ends 3 residues short of the CDR3 end; the germline J gene provides the rest. J is TRBJ1-2 and V is TRBV20-1, with TRBD1 matching over 10 bases. The length of the CDR3 is 16 residues. Germline V gives CDR1 DFQATT, CDR2 SNEGSKA (reference sequence). V was clipped by 5 bases and J by 5 bases; unmatched bases: 14. The CDR3: CSAFSRGQGTGYGYTF. The CDR3 bases that were read are TGCAGTGCTTTTTCCCGGGGACAGGGGACAGGGTATGGC.

Ten or more counts support this clone. The read gets to within 3 residues of the CDR3 end, and the germline J gene fills in the rest. The V call is TRBV30, the J call TRBJ2-7; the D gene could be TRBD1 or TRBD2 (5 bases each). CDR3 length: 15 amino acids. Germline CDR1 GTSNPN, CDR2 SVGIG (reference sequence). V was shortened by 0 bases and J by 6 bases, with 18 bases between the two germline ends. The CDR3 DNA, read in part, is TGTGCCTGGAGTGTACGAGGGGCAATTAGGGGCGAG. Its translation is CAWSVRGAIRGE. From start to end, the CDR3 is CAWSVRGAIRGEQYF.

This clone was found a few times. The read finishes 3 residues shy of the CDR3 end, and the germline J gene is used to complete it. The V call is TRBV20-1, the J call TRBJ2-5; TRBD2 might be the D (5 bases). The V gene's germline CDR1 is DFQATT and CDR2 SNEGSKA (reference sequence). This CDR3 has 13 amino acids. V was clipped by 5 bases and J by 5 bases, with 15 bases between them. The CDR3 region is CSAGRAFGETQYF. CDR3 DNA, as far as it was read: TGCAGTGCTGGGCGGGCCTTCGGGGAGACC.

This clone was counted ten times or more. The read halts 3 residues ahead of the CDR3 end, with the missing end drawn from the germline J gene. The chain is built from TRBV11-2 and TRBJ2-5; perhaps TRBD1 as D (5 bases). Germline CDR1 SGHAT, CDR2 FQNNGV. The germline V and J ends were trimmed by 2 bases and 4 bases, with 11 bases remaining between them. The CDR3 has 14 residues. The sequenced part of the CDR3 DNA is TGTGCCAGCAGCTTAATCCAGGGCGGAGAGACC. Encoded protein: CASSLIQGGET. From start to end, the CDR3 is CASSLIQGGETQYF. Complete variable domain (other parts from reference TRBV11-2 and TRBJ2-5): EAGVAQSPRYKIIEKRQSVAFWCNPISGHATLYWYQQILGQGPKLLIQFQNNGVVDDSQLPKDRFSAERLKGVDSTLKIQPAKLEDSAVYLCASSLIQGGETQYFGPGTRLLVL.

This clone was observed many times. Read data end 3 residues before the CDR3 end; the end is taken from the germline J gene. J is TRBJ2-1 and V is TRBV11-2; 9 bases line up with TRBD1. The CDR3 is made up of 15 amino acids. After removal of 3 bases from V and 4 bases from J, the junction contained 4 bases not matched to a gene. Per germline, CDR1 SGHAT and CDR2 FQNNGV. The CDR3 sequence: CASSFLGQGYNEQFF. CDR3 bases read: TGTGCCAGCAGCTTTTTGGGACAGGGATACAATGAG.

This clone was detected many times. The read gets to within 3 residues of the CDR3 end, and the germline J gene fills in the rest. The chain links TRBV7-3 to TRBJ2-1, with 8 bases aligning to TRBD2. V lost 5 bases, J lost 0 bases, and 9 bases stayed unmatched. The length of the CDR3 is 17 residues. Germline assignment: CDR1 SGHTA and CDR2 FQGTGA. CDR3 amino acids: CASSPPERGSSYNEQFF. The covered CDR3 bases are TGTGCCAGCAGCCCACCCGAGCGGGGGAGCTCCTACAATGAG.

There are many counts of this clone. From the germline J gene comes the end of the CDR3, since the read stops 3 residues before it. The chain combines TRBV7-8 with TRBJ1-1; D unclear. CDR3 length equals 14 residues. Trimming took off 5 bases at V and 6 bases at J, with 16 bases between the two ends. Germline CDR1 reads SGHVS; CDR2 reads FQNEAQ. CDR3: CASSTSPRFAEAFF. Partial CDR3 DNA: TGTGCCAGCAGCACCAGCCCCAGGTTCGCTGAA.

Many counts were recorded for this clone. The read halts 3 residues ahead of the CDR3 end, with the missing end drawn from the germline J gene. This rearrangement joins TRBV28 to TRBJ2-7; 12 bases map to TRBD2. V shed 6 bases, J shed 4 bases, and the junction held 13 bases outside the gene matches. This CDR3 has 17 amino acids. Germline assignment: CDR1 MDHEN and CDR2 SYDVKM. This CDR3 is CASSPVRETSGGYEQYF. CDR3 DNA, as far as it was read: TGTGCCAGCAGCCCAGTCAGGGAGACTAGCGGGGGTTACGAG.

This clone was seen repeatedly, ten times or more. The sequenced fragment ends 3 residues before the CDR3 boundary, so the rest is inferred from the germline J gene. V and J are TRBV19 and TRBJ1-1; D perhaps matches TRBD1 (6 bases). The V gene's germline CDR1 is LNHDA and CDR2 SQIVND (reference sequence). This CDR3 has 13 amino acids. V dropped 6 bases and J dropped 0 bases, with 8 bases sitting between them. The DNA read from the CDR3 is TGTGCCAGTAGGGACAGAATGAACACTGAA. Its translation: CASRDRMNTE. The full CDR3 sequence reads CASRDRMNTEAFF.

This clone was seen at least ten times. The read finishes 3 residues shy of the CDR3 end, and the germline J gene is used to complete it. The rearrangement uses TRBV4-1 and TRBJ1-5; tentatively, D is TRBD1 (5 bases). The CDR3 is 16 residues long. Between the trimmed V and J ends, which lost 0 bases and 6 bases, there was a span of 15 bases. The V gene's germline CDR1 is MGHRA and CDR2 YSYEKL. The CDR3 DNA, read in part, is TGCGCCAGCAGCCAAGATGGGGCGGGGAGTGGTCAGCCC. Translated: CASSQDGAGSGQP. In full, the CDR3 is CASSQDGAGSGQPQHF.

This clone was found many times. The read terminates 3 residues before the CDR3 end, so the remaining end is supplied by the germline J gene. This chain links TRBV18 with TRBJ1-4; possible D gene TRBD1, 6 bases. Germline CDR1 and CDR2: KGHSH and LQKENI. The length of the CDR3 is 13 residues. The V and J ends lost 3 bases and 7 bases respectively, with 9 bases between them. The CDR3 is CASSPGTTEKLFF. CDR3 DNA, as far as it was read: TGTGCCAGCTCACCGGGGACAACTGAAAAA.

This clone has ten or more counts. With the read ending 3 residues before the CDR3 end, the germline J gene is used to fill in that end. The genes are TRBV20-1 and TRBJ2-1; 7 nucleotides align to TRBD2. This CDR3 comprises 12 residues. The ends lost 1 base at V and 9 bases at J; junction bases unmatched: 3. Germline values: CDR1 DFQATT, CDR2 SNEGSKA (reference sequence). The sequenced CDR3 bases are TGCAGTGCTAGAGTAACTAGCGTTGAG. Translation: CSARVTSVE. The CDR3 as a whole reads CSARVTSVEQFF.

In its sample, this clone was seen many times. Read sequence stops 3 residues before the CDR3 end, and the germline J gene provides the missing end. The chain is built from TRBV19 and TRBJ1-5; TRBD1 agrees at 8 bases. Germline V gives CDR1 LNHDA, CDR2 SQIVND (reference sequence). This CDR3 region has 14 residues. Unmatched junction bases numbered 2, after V lost 0 bases and J lost 7 bases. The sequenced part of the CDR3 DNA is TGTGCCAGTAGTATAGAAGGGACAGGCCAGCCC. This encodes CASSIEGTGQP. The full CDR3 sequence reads CASSIEGTGQPQHF.

In its sample, this clone was seen many times. The sequence runs out 3 residues before the end of the CDR3; the remainder is reconstructed from the germline J gene. The chain recombines TRBV29-1 with TRBJ1-5, with TRBD1 as a possible D gene (5 bases). Trimming stripped 5 bases from V and 6 bases from J, with 11 bases between. The CDR3 runs to 12 residues. The germline CDR1 and CDR2 sequences are SQVTM and ANQGSEA. CDR3 DNA (partial): TGCAGCGTTACCCAGGGTGGTCAGCCC. Translation: CSVTQGGQP. The whole CDR3 sequence is CSVTQGGQPQHF.